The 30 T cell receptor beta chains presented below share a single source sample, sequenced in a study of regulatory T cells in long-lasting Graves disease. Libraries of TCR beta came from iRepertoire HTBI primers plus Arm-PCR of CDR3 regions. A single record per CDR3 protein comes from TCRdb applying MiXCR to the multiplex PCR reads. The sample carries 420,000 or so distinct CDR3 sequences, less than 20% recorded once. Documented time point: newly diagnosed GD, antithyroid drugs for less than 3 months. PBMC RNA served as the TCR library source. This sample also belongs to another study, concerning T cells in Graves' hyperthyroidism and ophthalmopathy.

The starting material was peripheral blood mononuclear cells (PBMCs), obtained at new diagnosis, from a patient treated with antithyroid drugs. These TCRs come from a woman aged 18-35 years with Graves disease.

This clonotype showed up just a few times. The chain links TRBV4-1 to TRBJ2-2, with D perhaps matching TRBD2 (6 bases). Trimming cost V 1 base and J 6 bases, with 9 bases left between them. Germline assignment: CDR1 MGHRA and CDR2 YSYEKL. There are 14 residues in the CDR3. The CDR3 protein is CASSQGTTAGELFF. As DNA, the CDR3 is TGCGCCAGCAGCCAAGGGACTACTGCCGGGGAGCTGTTTTTT.

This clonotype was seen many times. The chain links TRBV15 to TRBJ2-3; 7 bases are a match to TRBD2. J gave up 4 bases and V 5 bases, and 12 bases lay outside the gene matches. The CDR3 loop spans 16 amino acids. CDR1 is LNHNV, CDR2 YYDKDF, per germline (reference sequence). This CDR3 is CATSDRDYSSADTQYF. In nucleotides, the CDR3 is TGTGCCACCAGCGACCGGGACTATTCATCGGCAGATACGCAGTATTTT.

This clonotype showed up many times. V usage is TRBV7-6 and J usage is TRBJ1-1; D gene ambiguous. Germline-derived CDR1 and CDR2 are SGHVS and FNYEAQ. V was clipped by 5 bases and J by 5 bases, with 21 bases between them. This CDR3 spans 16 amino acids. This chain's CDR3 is CASSRSTPAFGTEAFF. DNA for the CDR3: TGTGCCAGCAGCCGGAGTACCCCGGCGTTCGGAACTGAAGCTTTCTTT. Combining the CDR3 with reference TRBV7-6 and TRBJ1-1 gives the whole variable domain GAGVSQSPRYKVTKRGQDVALRCDPISGHVSLYWYRQALGQGPEFLTYFNYEAQQDKSGLPNDRFSAERPEGSISTLTIQRTEQRDSAMYRCASSRSTPAFGTEAFFGQGTRLTVV.

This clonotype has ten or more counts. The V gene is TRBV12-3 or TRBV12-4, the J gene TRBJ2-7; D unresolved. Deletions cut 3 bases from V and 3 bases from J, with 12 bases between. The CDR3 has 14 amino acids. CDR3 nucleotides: TGTGCCAGCAGTTTTAGTCCCAGGAACTACGAGCAGTACTTC. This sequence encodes CASSFSPRNYEQYF.

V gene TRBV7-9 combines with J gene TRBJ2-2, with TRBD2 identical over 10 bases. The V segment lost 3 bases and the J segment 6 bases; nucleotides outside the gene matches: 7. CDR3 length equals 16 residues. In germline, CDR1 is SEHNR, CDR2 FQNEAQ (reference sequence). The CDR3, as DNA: TGTGCCAGCAGCTTCTATCTAGCGGGAGCCGCCGGGGAGCTGTTTTTT. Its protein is CASSFYLAGAAGELFF.

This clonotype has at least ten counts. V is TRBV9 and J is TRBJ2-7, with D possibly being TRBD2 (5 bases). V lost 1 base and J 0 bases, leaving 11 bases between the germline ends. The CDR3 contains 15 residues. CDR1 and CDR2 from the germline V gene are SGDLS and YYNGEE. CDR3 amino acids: CASSVFPGNSYEQYF. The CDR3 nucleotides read TGTGCCAGCAGCGTATTCCCGGGAAACTCCTACGAGCAGTACTTC.

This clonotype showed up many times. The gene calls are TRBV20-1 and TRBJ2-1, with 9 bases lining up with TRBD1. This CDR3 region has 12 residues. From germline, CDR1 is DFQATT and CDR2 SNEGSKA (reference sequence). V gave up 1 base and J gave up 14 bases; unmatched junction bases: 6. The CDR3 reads CSARGVGTGKFF. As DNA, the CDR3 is TGCAGTGCTAGAGGGGTCGGGACAGGGAAGTTCTTC.

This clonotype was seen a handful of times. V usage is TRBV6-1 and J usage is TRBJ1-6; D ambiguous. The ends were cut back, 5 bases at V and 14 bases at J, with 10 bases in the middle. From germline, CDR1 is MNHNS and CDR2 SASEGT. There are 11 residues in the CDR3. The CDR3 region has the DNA TGTGCCAGCAGTACCAGTATATCCCTCCACTTT. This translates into CASSTSISLHF.

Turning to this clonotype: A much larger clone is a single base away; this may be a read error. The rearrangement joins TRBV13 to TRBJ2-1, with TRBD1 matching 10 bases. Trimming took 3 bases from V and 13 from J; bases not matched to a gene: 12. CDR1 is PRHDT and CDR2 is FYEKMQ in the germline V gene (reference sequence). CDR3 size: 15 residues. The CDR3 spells CASSFDRGLSVAQFF. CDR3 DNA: TGTGCCAGCAGCTTTGACAGGGGGCTATCCGTGGCTCAGTTCTTC.

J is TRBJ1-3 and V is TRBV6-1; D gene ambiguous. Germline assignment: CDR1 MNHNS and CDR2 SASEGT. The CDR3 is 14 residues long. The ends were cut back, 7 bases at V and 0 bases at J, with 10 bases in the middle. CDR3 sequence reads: CASTSHNSGNTIYF. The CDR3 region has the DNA TGTGCCAGCACCTCTCATAACTCTGGAAACACCATATATTTT.

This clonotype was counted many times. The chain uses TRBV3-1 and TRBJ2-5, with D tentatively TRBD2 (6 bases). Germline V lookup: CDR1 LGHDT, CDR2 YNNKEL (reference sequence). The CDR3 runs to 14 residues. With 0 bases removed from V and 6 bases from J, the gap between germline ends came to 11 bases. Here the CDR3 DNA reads TGTGCCAGCAGCCAAGATAAGGAGGGGAAGACCCAGTACTTC. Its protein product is CASSQDKEGKTQYF.

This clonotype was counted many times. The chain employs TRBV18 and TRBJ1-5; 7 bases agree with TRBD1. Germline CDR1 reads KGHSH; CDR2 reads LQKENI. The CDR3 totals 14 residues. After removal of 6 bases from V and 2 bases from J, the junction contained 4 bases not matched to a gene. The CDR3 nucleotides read TGTGCCAGCTCTTCCGGGACAGGCAATCAGCCCCAGCATTTT. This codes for CASSSGTGNQPQHF.

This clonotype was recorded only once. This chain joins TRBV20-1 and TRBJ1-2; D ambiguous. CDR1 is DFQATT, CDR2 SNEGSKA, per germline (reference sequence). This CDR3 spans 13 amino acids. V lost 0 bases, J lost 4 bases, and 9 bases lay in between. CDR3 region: CSARDISSYGYTF. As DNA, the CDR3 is TGCAGTGCTAGAGATATATCATCCTATGGCTACACCTTC.

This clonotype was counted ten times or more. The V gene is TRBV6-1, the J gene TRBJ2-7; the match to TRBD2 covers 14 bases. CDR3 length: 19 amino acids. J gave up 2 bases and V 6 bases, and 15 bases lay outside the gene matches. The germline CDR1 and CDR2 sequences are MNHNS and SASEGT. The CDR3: CASSQAGGTSGSRAYEQYF. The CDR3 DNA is TGTGCCAGCAGCCAGGCGGGTGGGACTAGCGGGAGTAGGGCCTACGAGCAGTACTTC.

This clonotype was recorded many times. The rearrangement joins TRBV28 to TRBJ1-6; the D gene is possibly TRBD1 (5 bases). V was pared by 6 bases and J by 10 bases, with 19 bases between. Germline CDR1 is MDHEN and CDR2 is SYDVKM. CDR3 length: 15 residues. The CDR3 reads CASRTGGGLVSPLHF. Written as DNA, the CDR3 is TGTGCCAGCAGAACCGGGGGGGGACTGGTGTCACCCCTCCACTTT.

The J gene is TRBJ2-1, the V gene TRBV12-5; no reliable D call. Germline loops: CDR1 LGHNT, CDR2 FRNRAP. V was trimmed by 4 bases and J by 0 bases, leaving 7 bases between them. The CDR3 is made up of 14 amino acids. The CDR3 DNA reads TGTGCTAGTGGTTCGGGCAACTCCTACAATGAGCAGTTCTTC. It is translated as CASGSGNSYNEQFF.

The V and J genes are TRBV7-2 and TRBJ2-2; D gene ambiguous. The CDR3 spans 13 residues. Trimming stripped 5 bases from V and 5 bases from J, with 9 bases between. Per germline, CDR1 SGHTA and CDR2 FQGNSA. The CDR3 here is CASSPQWTGELFF. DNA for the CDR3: TGTGCCAGCAGCCCCCAGTGGACCGGGGAGCTGTTTTTT.

This CDR3 is CASSTGSTLNTEAFF. The CDR3 DNA follows: TGTGCCAGCTCAACTGGTTCGACACTTAACACTGAAGCTTTCTTT. V is TRBV18 and J is TRBJ1-1, with D uncertain. Trimming removed 5 bases at V and 2 bases at J, with 15 bases between. The CDR3 spans 15 residues. The germline gives CDR1 KGHSH, CDR2 LQKENI.

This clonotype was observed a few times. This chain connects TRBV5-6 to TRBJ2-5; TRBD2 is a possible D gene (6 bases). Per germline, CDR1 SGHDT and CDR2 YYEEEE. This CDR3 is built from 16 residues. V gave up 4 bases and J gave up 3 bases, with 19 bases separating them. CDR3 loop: CASSPFGGDSKETQYF. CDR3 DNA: TGTGCCAGCAGCCCCTTCGGGGGAGATTCAAAAGAGACCCAGTACTTC. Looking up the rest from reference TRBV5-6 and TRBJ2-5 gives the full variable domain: DAGVTQSPTHLIKTRGQQVTLRCSPKSGHDTVSWYQQALGQGPQFIFQYYEEEERQRGNFPDRFSGHQFPNYSSELNVNALLLGDSALYLCASSPFGGDSKETQYFGPGTRLLVL.

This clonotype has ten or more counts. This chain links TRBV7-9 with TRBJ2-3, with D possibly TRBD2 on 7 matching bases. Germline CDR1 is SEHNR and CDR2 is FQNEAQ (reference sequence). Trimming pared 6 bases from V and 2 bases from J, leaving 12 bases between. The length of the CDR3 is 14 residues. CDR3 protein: CASSSAGATDTQYF. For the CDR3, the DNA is TGTGCCAGCAGTTCTGCGGGGGCCACAGATACGCAGTATTTT.

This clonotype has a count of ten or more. CDR3 bases: TGTGCCAGCAGCCATGAGGGCGGTGGGGCCAACGTCCTGACTTTC. Its protein product is CASSHEGGGANVLTF. The gene calls are TRBV3-1 and TRBJ2-6, with a weak D call TRBD2 (5 bases). Germline CDR1 LGHDT, CDR2 YNNKEL (reference sequence). Trimming removed 3 bases from V and 3 bases from J, with 9 bases in between. The CDR3 runs 15 residues.

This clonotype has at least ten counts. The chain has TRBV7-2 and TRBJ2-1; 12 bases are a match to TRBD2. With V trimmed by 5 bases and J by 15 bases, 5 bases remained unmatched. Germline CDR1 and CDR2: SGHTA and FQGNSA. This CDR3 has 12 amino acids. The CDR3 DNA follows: TGTGCCAGCAGCCCGGGACTAGCGGGTGGGTTCTTC. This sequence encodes CASSPGLAGGFF.

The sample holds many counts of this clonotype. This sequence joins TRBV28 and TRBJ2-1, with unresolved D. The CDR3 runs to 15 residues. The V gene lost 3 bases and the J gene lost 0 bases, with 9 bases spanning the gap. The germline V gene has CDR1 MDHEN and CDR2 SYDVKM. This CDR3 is CASSFSRSSYNEQFF. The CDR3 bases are TGTGCCAGCAGTTTCTCTCGGAGCTCCTACAATGAGCAGTTCTTC.

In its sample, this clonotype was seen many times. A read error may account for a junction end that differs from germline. CDR3 region: CASSLAGLSYNEQFF. The CDR3 nucleotides read TGTGCCAGCAGCCTAGCGGGCCTCTCCTACAATGAGCAGTTCTTC. This chain connects TRBV7-9 to TRBJ2-1; TRBD2 matches at 8 bases. Looked up from germline, CDR1 is SEHNR and CDR2 is FQNEAQ (reference sequence). The CDR3 is made up of 15 amino acids. The variable domain in full, with the rest retrieved from reference TRBV7-9 and TRBJ2-1, is DTGVSQNPRHKITKRGQNVTFRCDPISEHNRLYWYRQTLGQGPEFLTYFQNEAQLEKSRLLSDRFSAERPKGSFSTLEIQRTEQGDSAMYLCASSLAGLSYNEQFFGPGTRLTVL.

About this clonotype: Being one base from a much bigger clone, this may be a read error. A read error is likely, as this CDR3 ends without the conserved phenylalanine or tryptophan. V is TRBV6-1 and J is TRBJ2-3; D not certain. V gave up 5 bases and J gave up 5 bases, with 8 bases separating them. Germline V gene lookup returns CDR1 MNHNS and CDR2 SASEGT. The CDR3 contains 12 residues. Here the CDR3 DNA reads TGTGCCAGCAGTCGAGTGTTAGATACGCAGTATCTT. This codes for CASSRVLDTQYL.

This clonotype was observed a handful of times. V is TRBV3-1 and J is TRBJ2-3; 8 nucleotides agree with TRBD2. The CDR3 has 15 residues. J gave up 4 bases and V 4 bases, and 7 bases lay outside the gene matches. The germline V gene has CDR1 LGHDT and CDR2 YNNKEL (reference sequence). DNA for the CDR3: TGTGCCAGCAGCCCTAAGGGACTAGTATCAGATACGCAGTATTTT. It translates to CASSPKGLVSDTQYF.

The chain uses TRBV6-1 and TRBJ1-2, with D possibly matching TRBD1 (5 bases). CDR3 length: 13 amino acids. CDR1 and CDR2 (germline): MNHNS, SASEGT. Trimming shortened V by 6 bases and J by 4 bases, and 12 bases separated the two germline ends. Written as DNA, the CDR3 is TGTGCCAGCAGGGGGGAACACCTCTATGGCTACACCTTC. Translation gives CASRGEHLYGYTF.

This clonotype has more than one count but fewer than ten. CDR3 DNA: TGTGCCAGCAGTTTTCGGCTAGCGGGAGAGGGGTGGGTAACCGGGGAGCTGTTTTTT. Protein: CASSFRLAGEGWVTGELFF. The chain uses TRBV27 and TRBJ2-2; 10 bases fit TRBD2. The CDR3 is 19 residues long. Germline-derived CDR1 and CDR2 are MNHEY and SMNVEV (reference sequence). V lost 3 bases, J lost 5 bases, and 15 bases stayed unmatched.

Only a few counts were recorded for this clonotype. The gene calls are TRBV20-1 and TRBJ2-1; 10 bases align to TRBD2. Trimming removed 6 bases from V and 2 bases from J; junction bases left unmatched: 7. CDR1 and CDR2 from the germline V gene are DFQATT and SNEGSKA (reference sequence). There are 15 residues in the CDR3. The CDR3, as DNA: TGCAGTGCACCGGGTAGCGGGAGGACCTACAATGAGCAGTTCTTC. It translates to CSAPGSGRTYNEQFF.

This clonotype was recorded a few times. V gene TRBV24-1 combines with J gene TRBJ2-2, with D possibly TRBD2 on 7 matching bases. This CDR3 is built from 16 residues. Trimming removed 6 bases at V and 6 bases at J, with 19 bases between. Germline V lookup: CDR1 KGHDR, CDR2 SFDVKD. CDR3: CATSRGALGLAGELFF. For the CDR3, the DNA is TGTGCCACCAGTCGGGGGGCGCTTGGTCTAGCCGGGGAGCTGTTTTTT.